These 28 T cell receptor beta chains were sequenced from one sample in a study of blood T cell repertoires in COVID-19. This table comes from immunoSEQ multiplex PCR, and its TCRdb copy is limited to in-frame clones, with some not included. Of fewer than 300,000 clones listed, 86% are singletons. Sequences were obtained from PBMCs or T cells enriched from blood (not recorded which). These receptors were obtained from a man between 18 and 35 years old who had recovered from COVID-19.

As to this clone: Other DNA sequences within the sample encode an identical CDR3. The J gene is TRBJ1-1, the V gene TRBV2; TRBD1 matches 7 bases. This CDR3 is 14 amino acids long. V lost 6 bases and J lost 0; bases outside the gene matches: 4. The germline gives CDR1 SNHLY, CDR2 FYNNEI. This chain's CDR3 is CASRGTAMNTEAFF. CDR3 nucleotide sequence: TGTGCCAGCAGGGGGACAGCGATGAACACTGAAGCTTTCTTT.

A few counts support this clone. The chain combines TRBV5-1 with TRBJ2-7, with D possibly matching TRBD2 (6 bases). The length of the CDR3 is 15 residues. Germline V gives CDR1 SGHRS, CDR2 YFSETQ. Between the trimmed V and J ends, which lost 4 bases and 6 bases, there was a span of 20 bases. The CDR3 nucleotides read TGCGCCAGCAGCGCGGGACCTCAAGCAGGGAGCGAGCAGTACTTC. It codes for CASSAGPQAGSEQYF.

This clone was picked up one time. This chain uses TRBV7-2 with TRBJ1-4, with D hard to call. This CDR3 is built from 15 residues. Germline CDR1 is SGHTA and CDR2 is FQGNSA. The V end lost 1 base, the J end lost 7 bases, and 13 bases lay between the germline ends. CDR3 sequence: CASSLDRGMGEKLFF. DNA for the CDR3: TGTGCCAGCAGCTTAGATCGGGGAATGGGTGAAAAACTGTTTTTT.

A single count supports this clone. At the DNA level, this CDR3 is encoded by other sequences in the same sample as well. This chain uses TRBV24-1 with TRBJ1-2; no reliable D call. There are 12 residues in the CDR3. The germline CDR1 and CDR2 sequences are KGHDR and SFDVKD. The ends were cut back, 3 bases at V and 2 bases at J, with 3 bases in the middle. CDR3 DNA: TGTGCCACCAGTGATACAAACTATGGCTACACCTTC. Protein sequence: CATSDTNYGYTF.

This clone occurred once. This chain uses TRBV2 with TRBJ1-2; TRBD1 matches at 9 bases. There are 14 residues in the CDR3. The ends lost 11 bases at V and 7 bases at J; junction bases unmatched: 14. Germline V gene sequence: CDR1 SNHLY, CDR2 FYNNEI. This CDR3 reads CAGSAGQGKRGYTF. CDR3 nucleotides: TGTGCCGGCTCAGCCGGACAGGGGAAGCGTGGCTACACCTTC. Combining the CDR3 with reference TRBV2 and TRBJ1-2 gives the whole variable domain EPEVTQTPSHQVTQMGQEVILRCVPISNHLYFYWYRQILGQKVEFLVSFYNNEISEKSEIFDDQFSVERPDGSNFTLKIRSTKLEDSAMYFCAGSAGQGKRGYTFGSGTRLTVV.

The chain has TRBV3-1 (or the pseudogene TRBV3-2) and TRBJ2-7; D remains unclear. V lost 0 bases to trimming and J lost 0 bases, with 9 bases between them. There are 15 residues in the CDR3. CDR1 and CDR2 (germline): LGHDT, YNNKEL (reference sequence). The CDR3 spells CASSQDIASSYEQYF. The DNA of the CDR3 is TGTGCCAGCAGCCAAGATATCGCCAGCTCCTACGAGCAGTACTTC.

The J gene is TRBJ2-3, the V gene TRBV11-3; TRBD2 agrees at 7 bases. V shed 3 bases and J 4 bases; nucleotides not matched to a gene: 7. Germline V CDR1 and CDR2: SGHNT, YENEEA. CDR3 length: 15 amino acids. DNA of the CDR3: TGTGCCAGCAGCTTGGGGGGGTACCTCGCAGATACGCAGTATTTT. Translated, it gives CASSLGGYLADTQYF.

This chain connects TRBV11-3 to TRBJ1-1, with TRBD1 as a possible D gene (5 bases). The V gene lost 0 bases and the J gene lost 2 bases, with 13 bases spanning the gap. CDR1 is SGHNT, CDR2 YENEEA, per germline. The CDR3 sequence is 16 residues long. CDR3 bases: TGTGCCAGCAGCTTAGAAGGGGCCGGGGGAAACACTGAAGCTTTCTTT. Translation gives CASSLEGAGGNTEAFF.

V is TRBV19 and J is TRBJ2-1; 7 bases match TRBD2. Germline V gene data show CDR1 as LNHDA and CDR2 as SQIVND (reference sequence). With V trimmed by 1 base and J by 7 bases, 7 bases remained unmatched. The CDR3 runs 15 residues. CDR3 amino acids: CASSIGAGVQNEQFF. In DNA form, the CDR3 reads TGTGCCAGTAGTATAGGGGCGGGAGTTCAGAATGAGCAGTTCTTC.

This clone was seen a handful of times. V gene TRBV19 combines with J gene TRBJ1-3; 8 positions match TRBD1. The CDR3 spans 16 residues. CDR1 is LNHDA and CDR2 is SQIVND in the germline V gene (reference sequence). V was clipped by 3 bases and J by 0 bases; unmatched bases: 4. The CDR3 DNA follows: TGTGCCAGTAGTATCTCGACAGGGGACTCTGGAAACACCATATATTTT. Protein sequence: CASSISTGDSGNTIYF.

The chain employs TRBV2 and TRBJ1-1; 10 bases match TRBD1. J lost 0 bases, V lost 5 bases, and 3 bases had no gene match. The CDR3 has 15 residues. The germline V gene has CDR1 SNHLY and CDR2 FYNNEI. The CDR3 loop reads CASSRTGGMNTEAFF. CDR3 in DNA: TGTGCCAGCAGTCGGACAGGGGGAATGAACACTGAAGCTTTCTTT.

The chain joins TRBV5-1 to TRBJ1-2; D is possibly TRBD1 (5 bases). With 4 bases removed from V and 6 bases from J, the gap between germline ends came to 16 bases. Germline CDR1 reads SGHRS; CDR2 reads YFSETQ. This CDR3 comprises 14 residues. The CDR3: CASSPGGVWDGYTF. The CDR3, as DNA: TGCGCCAGCAGCCCCGGAGGGGTATGGGATGGCTACACCTTC.

V and J are TRBV19 and TRBJ1-1; maybe TRBD1 (5 bases). The CDR3 loop spans 12 amino acids. The germline V and J ends were trimmed by 10 bases and 3 bases, with 12 bases remaining between them. Germline assignment: CDR1 LNHDA and CDR2 SQIVND (reference sequence). The CDR3 coding sequence is TGTGCCACCCTAGGGGTATACACTGAAGCTTTCTTT. Its protein is CATLGVYTEAFF.

This clone has a handful of counts. The chain recombines TRBV6-5 with TRBJ2-7; D is perhaps TRBD1 (5 bases). CDR3 length equals 12 residues. V lost 2 bases and J 5 bases, leaving 7 bases between the germline ends. CDR1 MNHEY and CDR2 SVGAGI come from the germline V gene. The CDR3 reads CASSYLGDEQYF. The DNA for the CDR3 is TGTGCCAGCAGTTACCTAGGGGACGAGCAGTACTTC.

This clone was seen once. V usage is TRBV28 and J usage is TRBJ2-7; 11 positions agree with TRBD2. After removal of 5 bases from V and 3 bases from J, the junction contained 6 bases not matched to a gene. Per germline, CDR1 MDHEN and CDR2 SYDVKM. The CDR3 has 15 residues. The CDR3 region is CASSAPGLADYEQYF. The DNA of the CDR3 is TGTGCCAGCAGTGCTCCGGGACTAGCGGACTACGAGCAGTACTTC.

This clone has just a few counts. CDR3 DNA sequence: TGTGCCAGCAGCTTAATTACAGGGGATTATAACTATGGCTACACCTTC. It encodes CASSLITGDYNYGYTF. This chain connects TRBV5-8 to TRBJ1-2, with TRBD1 identical over 7 bases. Germline loops: CDR1 SGHTS, CDR2 YDEGEE. The CDR3 sequence is 16 residues long. The V gene end was trimmed by 2 bases and the J gene end by 1 base; junction bases not matched to a gene: 8.

With regard to this clone: Other DNA sequences in the same sample also yield this CDR3. In nucleotides, the CDR3 is TGTGCCTGGAGTGTACAGGGTGGTCAGCCCCAGCATTTT. Translated: CAWSVQGGQPQHF. The chain uses TRBV30 and TRBJ1-5; the D gene is possibly TRBD1 (6 bases). This CDR3 has 13 amino acids. Trimming shortened V by 0 bases and J by 6 bases, and 9 bases separated the two germline ends. Germline V gives CDR1 GTSNPN, CDR2 SVGIG (reference sequence).

The gene calls are TRBV6-4 and TRBJ1-2; D remains ambiguous. CDR3 length: 12 amino acids. CDR1 and CDR2 (germline): MRHNA, SNTAGT. The germline V and J ends were trimmed by 3 bases and 8 bases, with 10 bases remaining between them. CDR3 in amino acids: CASSDNGGGYTF. The CDR3 nucleotides are TGTGCCAGCAGTGATAACGGCGGGGGCTACACCTTC.

The chain recombines TRBV12-5 with TRBJ2-7; D gene unclear. Germline lookup yields CDR1 LGHNT and CDR2 FRNRAP. The CDR3 sequence is 17 residues long. Between the trimmed V and J ends, which lost 0 bases and 0 bases, there was a span of 15 bases. The CDR3 nucleotides are TGTGCTAGTGGTTTGGTGATTCGCTCCCCCGGCTCCTACGAGCAGTACTTC. It yields the protein CASGLVIRSPGSYEQYF.

The CDR3 region has the DNA TGTGCCTGGCAGACTAGCGCCTCCTACGAGCAGTACTTC. It yields the protein CAWQTSASYEQYF. The rearrangement links TRBV30 to TRBJ2-7, with 8 bases matching TRBD2. J was trimmed by 0 bases and V by 5 bases; bases with no gene match: 3. The CDR3 totals 13 residues. Germline CDR1 reads GTSNPN; CDR2 reads SVGIG (reference sequence).

This clone was seen a single time. The chain recombines TRBV5-5 with TRBJ1-6; weak D call: TRBD1 (5 bases). CDR1 and CDR2 (germline): SGHKS, YYEKEE (reference sequence). Trimming removed 3 bases from V and 6 bases from J, with 25 bases in between. This CDR3 has 19 residues. The CDR3 DNA follows: TGTGCCAGCAGCTCGCTTCCCGCGGGGCGCAAAGGAGGTAATTCACCCCTCCACTTT. This encodes CASSSLPAGRKGGNSPLHF.

The rearrangement uses TRBV18 and TRBJ1-6, with 8 bases fitting TRBD1. The CDR3 is 15 amino acids. Trimming removed 3 bases from V and 7 bases from J; junction bases left unmatched: 5. Germline values: CDR1 KGHSH, CDR2 LQKENI. The CDR3 loop reads CASSPGQGTNSPLHF. In DNA, the CDR3 is TGTGCCAGCTCACCTGGACAGGGTACCAATTCACCCCTCCACTTT. Full variable domain (missing parts from reference TRBV18 and TRBJ1-6): NAGVMQNPRHLVRRRGQEARLRCSPMKGHSHVYWYRQLPEEGLKFMVYLQKENIIDESGMPKERFSAEFPKEGPSILRIQQVVRGDSAAYFCASSPGQGTNSPLHFGNGTRLTVT.

V gene TRBV3-1 (or the pseudogene TRBV3-2) combines with J gene TRBJ1-5; D is unresolved. Germline V gene lookup returns CDR1 LGHDT and CDR2 YNNKEL (reference sequence). Between the trimmed V and J ends, which lost 1 base and 2 bases, there was a span of 18 bases. The CDR3 contains 18 residues. This chain's CDR3 is CASSQGLGVGGGNQPQHF. The CDR3 coding sequence is TGTGCCAGCAGCCAAGGGCTTGGGGTTGGAGGAGGCAATCAGCCCCAGCATTTT.

The gene calls are TRBV5-1 and TRBJ2-3; D perhaps matches TRBD1 (5 bases). This CDR3 has 14 amino acids. Germline V gene data show CDR1 as SGHRS and CDR2 as YFSETQ. V was trimmed by 0 bases and J by 6 bases, leaving 11 bases between them. The CDR3 region is CASSLEGRGDTQYF. CDR3 DNA: TGCGCCAGCAGCTTGGAGGGGCGAGGCGATACGCAGTATTTT. Full variable domain (remainder filled in from reference TRBV5-1 and TRBJ2-3): KAGVTQTPRYLIKTRGQQVTLSCSPISGHRSVSWYQQTPGQGLQFLFEYFSETQRNKGNFPGRFSGRQFSNSRSEMNVSTLELGDSALYLCASSLEGRGDTQYFGPGTRLTVL.

The chain has TRBV18 and TRBJ1-1; 8 bases line up with TRBD1. V lost 3 bases and J lost 4; bases outside the gene matches: 7. The CDR3 consists of 15 residues. Germline V gives CDR1 KGHSH, CDR2 LQKENI. The CDR3 DNA reads TGTGCCAGCTCACCCTCAGGGGGCCTCGGCACTGAAGCTTTCTTT. It translates to CASSPSGGLGTEAFF.

CDR3 nucleotide sequence: TGCGCCAGCAGTGCAGGGTCTCTTCAGCCCCAGCATTTT. Its translation: CASSAGSLQPQHF. The rearrangement links TRBV10-1 to TRBJ1-5, with a weak D call TRBD1 (5 bases). This CDR3 is 13 amino acids long. The germline V and J ends were trimmed by 4 bases and 6 bases, with 10 bases remaining between them. From germline, CDR1 is WNHNN and CDR2 SYGVQD (reference sequence).

V usage is TRBV6-5 and J usage is TRBJ1-5; TRBD1 might be the D (5 bases). The V gene's germline CDR1 is MNHEY and CDR2 SVGAGI. The V end lost 5 bases, the J end lost 5 bases, and 13 bases lay between the germline ends. The CDR3 loop spans 14 amino acids. The CDR3 is CASSPREVHQPQHF. DNA for the CDR3: TGTGCCAGCAGTCCCAGGGAAGTGCATCAGCCCCAGCATTTT.

The genes are TRBV27 and TRBJ1-5; possible D gene TRBD1, 5 bases. Looked up from germline, CDR1 is MNHEY and CDR2 is SMNVEV (reference sequence). CDR3 length: 15 amino acids. The ends were cut back, 2 bases at V and 4 bases at J, with 12 bases in the middle. In nucleotides, the CDR3 is TGTGCCAGCAGTTTAGCATTTGGGGGGAATCAGCCCCAGCATTTT. The encoded protein is CASSLAFGGNQPQHF.